The T cell receptor beta chain under discussion was sequenced for a study of beta chain features in type 1 diabetes. Expressed TCRB transcripts were sequenced after all isolated RNA was converted to cDNA. The repertoire was sequenced with immunoSEQ multiplex PCR; TCRdb's copy has only in-frame clones and lacks some. The table has 120,000 to 150,000 clones, 8.5% to 12% seen once. The germline gives CDR1 SEHNR, CDR2 FQNEAQ (reference sequence). There are 14 residues in the CDR3. V was cut by 1 base and J by 7 bases, with 11 bases left in between. CD45RO/CCR7/CD25/CD127/CD95/CD27 staining was used to isolate CD4+ naive, central memory, regulatory and stem cell-like memory cells by sorting.

Sequenced sample: naive CD4+ T cells from blood. The sequence was collected from a man aged 18-30 years in good health. The chain employs TRBV7-9 and TRBJ2-4, with D maybe TRBD2 (6 bases). The CDR3 nucleotides are TGTGCCAGCAGCTTAGAGTTAGCGGTGAACATTCAGTACTTC. Encoded protein: CASSLELAVNIQYF.